This T cell receptor beta chain was identified during a study of cytomegalovirus exposure and HLA in healthy donors. Whole-study results and caveats: Most TCR sequences proved rare, with some public TCRs found in many donors.

The method was immunoSEQ multiplex PCR; TCRdb's version includes in-frame clones alone and lacks a portion of them. The profile shows about 120,000 clones, approximately 90% of them singletons. V lost 2 bases, J lost 2 bases, and 1 base stayed unmatched. Germline V gene sequence: CDR1 SGHAT, CDR2 FQNNGV. The CDR3 spans 14 residues. Points on this clone: The antigen remains unidentified. This sample also contains other DNA sequences that code for the same CDR3.

Sequencing input: PBMCs. The sequence derives from a woman aged 18-29 years in good health and CMV-seropositive. J is TRBJ2-7 and V is TRBV11-2; 9 nucleotides agree with TRBD1. The CDR3 nucleotides read TGTGCCAGCAGCTTAAGGGACAGGGCCTACGAGCAGTACTTC. Amino acids: CASSLRDRAYEQYF.